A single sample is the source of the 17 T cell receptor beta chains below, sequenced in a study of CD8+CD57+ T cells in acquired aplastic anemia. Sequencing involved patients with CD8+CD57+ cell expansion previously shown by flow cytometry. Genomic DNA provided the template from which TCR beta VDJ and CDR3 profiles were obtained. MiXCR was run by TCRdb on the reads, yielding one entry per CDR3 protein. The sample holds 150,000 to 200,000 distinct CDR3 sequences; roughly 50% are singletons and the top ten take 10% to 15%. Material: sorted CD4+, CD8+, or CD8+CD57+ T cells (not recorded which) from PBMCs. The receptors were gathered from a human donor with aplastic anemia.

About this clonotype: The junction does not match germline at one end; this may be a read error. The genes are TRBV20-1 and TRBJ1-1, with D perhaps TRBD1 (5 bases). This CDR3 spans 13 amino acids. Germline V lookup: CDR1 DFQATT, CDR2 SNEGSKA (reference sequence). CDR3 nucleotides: TGCAGTGTTAGAGAGCAGCAGGGCACTGAAGCTTTCTTT. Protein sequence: CSVREQQGTEAFF.

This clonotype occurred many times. CDR3 nucleotides: TGTGCCAGCAGTTTACGAGGAGAACCCAATCAGCCCCAGCATTTT. Amino acid sequence: CASSLRGEPNQPQHF. The chain has TRBV12-3 or TRBV12-4 and TRBJ1-5; D is undetermined. V was trimmed by 2 bases and J by 3 bases, leaving 11 bases between them. This CDR3 contains 15 residues.

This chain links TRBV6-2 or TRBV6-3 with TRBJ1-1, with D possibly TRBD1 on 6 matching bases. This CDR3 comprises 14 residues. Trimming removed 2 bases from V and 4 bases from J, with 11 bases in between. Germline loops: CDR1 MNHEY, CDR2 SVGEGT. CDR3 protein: CASSYGGGGTEAFF. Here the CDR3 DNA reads TGTGCCAGCAGTTACGGAGGGGGAGGCACTGAAGCTTTCTTT.

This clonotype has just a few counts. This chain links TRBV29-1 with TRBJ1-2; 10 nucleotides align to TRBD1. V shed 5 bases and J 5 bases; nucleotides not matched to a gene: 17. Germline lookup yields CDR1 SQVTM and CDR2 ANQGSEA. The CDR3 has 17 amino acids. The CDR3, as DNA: TGCAGCGTTCCCCAAAGGCGTGGGACAGGGGTAGATTATGGCTACACCTTC. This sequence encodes CSVPQRRGTGVDYGYTF.

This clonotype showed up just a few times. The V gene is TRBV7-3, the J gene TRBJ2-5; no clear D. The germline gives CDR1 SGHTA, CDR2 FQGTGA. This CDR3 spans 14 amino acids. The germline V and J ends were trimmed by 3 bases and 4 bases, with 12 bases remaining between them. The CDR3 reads CASSLGIVGETQYF. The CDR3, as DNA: TGTGCCAGCAGCTTGGGCATCGTGGGAGAGACCCAGTACTTC.

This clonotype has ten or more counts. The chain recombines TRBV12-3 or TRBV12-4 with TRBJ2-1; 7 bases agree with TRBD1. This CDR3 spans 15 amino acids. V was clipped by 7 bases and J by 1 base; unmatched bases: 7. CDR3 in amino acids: CASNTQGWSYNEQFF. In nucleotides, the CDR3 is TGTGCCAGCAACACACAGGGGTGGTCCTACAATGAGCAGTTCTTC.

CDR3: CASSPVSLGNEQFF. For the CDR3, the DNA is TGTGCCAGCAGCCCAGTCTCACTTGGGAATGAGCAGTTCTTC. The V gene is TRBV11-1, the J gene TRBJ2-1; D remains ambiguous. V gave up 5 bases and J gave up 7 bases, with 15 bases separating them. There are 14 residues in the CDR3. Germline values: CDR1 SGHAT, CDR2 FQDESV (reference sequence).

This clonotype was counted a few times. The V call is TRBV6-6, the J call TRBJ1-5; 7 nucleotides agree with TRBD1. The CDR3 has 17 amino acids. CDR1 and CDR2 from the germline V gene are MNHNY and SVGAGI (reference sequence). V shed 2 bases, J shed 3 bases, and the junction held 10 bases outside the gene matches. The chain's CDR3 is CASSYPDRPPNNQPQHF. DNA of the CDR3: TGTGCCAGCAGTTACCCGGACAGGCCGCCCAACAATCAGCCCCAGCATTTT.

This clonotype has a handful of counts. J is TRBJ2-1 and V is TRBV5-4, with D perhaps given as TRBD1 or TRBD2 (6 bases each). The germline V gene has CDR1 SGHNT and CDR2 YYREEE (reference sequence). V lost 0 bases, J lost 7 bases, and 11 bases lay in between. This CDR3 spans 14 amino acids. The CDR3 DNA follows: TGTGCCAGCAGCTTGGGGGGGGCCCAAAATGAGCAGTTCTTC. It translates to CASSLGGAQNEQFF.

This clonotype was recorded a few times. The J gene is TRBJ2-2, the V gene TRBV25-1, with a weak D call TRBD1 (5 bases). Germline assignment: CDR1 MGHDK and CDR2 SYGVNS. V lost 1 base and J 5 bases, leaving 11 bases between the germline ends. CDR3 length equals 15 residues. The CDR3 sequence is CASSELFQGTGELFF. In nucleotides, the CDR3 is TGTGCCAGCAGTGAATTATTTCAGGGAACCGGGGAGCTGTTTTTT.

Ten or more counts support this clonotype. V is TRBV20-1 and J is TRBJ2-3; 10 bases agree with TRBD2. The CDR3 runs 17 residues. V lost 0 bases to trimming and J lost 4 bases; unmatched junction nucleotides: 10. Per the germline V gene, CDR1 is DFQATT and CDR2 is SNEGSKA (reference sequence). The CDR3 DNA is TGCAGTGCTAGAGATGACCTCGAGCGGGGGGGCCCAGATACGCAGTATTTT. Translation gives CSARDDLERGGPDTQYF.

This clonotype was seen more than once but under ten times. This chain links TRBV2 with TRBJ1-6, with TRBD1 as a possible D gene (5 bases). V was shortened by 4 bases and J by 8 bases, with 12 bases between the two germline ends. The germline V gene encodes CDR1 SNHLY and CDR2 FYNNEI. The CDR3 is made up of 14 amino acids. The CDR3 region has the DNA TGTGCCAGCAGTGTTACGGGGCTTTATTCACCCCTCCACTTT. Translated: CASSVTGLYSPLHF.

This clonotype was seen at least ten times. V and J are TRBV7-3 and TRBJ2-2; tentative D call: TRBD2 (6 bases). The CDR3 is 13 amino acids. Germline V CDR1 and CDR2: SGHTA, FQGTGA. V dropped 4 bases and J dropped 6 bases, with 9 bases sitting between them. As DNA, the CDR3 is TGTGCCAGCAGCTACTGGGGGGCCGGGGAGCTGTTTTTT. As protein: CASSYWGAGELFF. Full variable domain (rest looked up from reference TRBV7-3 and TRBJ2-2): GAGVSQTPSNKVTEKGKYVELRCDPISGHTALYWYRQSLGQGPEFLIYFQGTGAADDSGLPNDRFFAVRPEGSVSTLKIQRTERGDSAVYLCASSYWGAGELFFGEGSRLTVL.

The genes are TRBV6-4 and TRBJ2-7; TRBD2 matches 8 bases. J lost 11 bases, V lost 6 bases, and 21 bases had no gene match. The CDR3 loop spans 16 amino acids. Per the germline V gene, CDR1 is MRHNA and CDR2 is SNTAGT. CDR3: CASSTGAGALFRFEYF. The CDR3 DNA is TGTGCCAGCAGCACCGGAGCGGGGGCGCTTTTCCGTTTTGAGTACTTC.

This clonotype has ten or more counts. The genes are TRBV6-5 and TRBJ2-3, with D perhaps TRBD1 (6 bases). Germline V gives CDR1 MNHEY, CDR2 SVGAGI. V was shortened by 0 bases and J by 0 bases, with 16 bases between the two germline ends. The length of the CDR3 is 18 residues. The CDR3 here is CASSYSTPRGGSTDTQYF. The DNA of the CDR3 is TGTGCCAGCAGTTACTCAACCCCCAGGGGCGGTAGCACAGATACGCAGTATTTT.

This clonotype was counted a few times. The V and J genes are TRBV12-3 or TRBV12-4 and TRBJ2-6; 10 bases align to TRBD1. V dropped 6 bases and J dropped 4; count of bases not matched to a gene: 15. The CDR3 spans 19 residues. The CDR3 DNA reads TGTGCCAGCAGCGTTACCGGGACAGGGGTTTCAAAGGGGGCCAACGTCCTGACTTTC. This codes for CASSVTGTGVSKGANVLTF.

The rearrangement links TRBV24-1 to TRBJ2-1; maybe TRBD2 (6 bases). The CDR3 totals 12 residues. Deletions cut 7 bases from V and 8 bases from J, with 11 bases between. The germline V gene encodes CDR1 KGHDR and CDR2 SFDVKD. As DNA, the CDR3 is TGTGCCACCAGGGGACTTAGGGATGAGCAGTTCTTC. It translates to CATRGLRDEQFF.